A single sample gave rise to the 6 T cell receptor beta chains below, sequenced in a study of blood T cells in healthy people across ages (dated by TCRdb to 2015 to 2017). The library was produced with 5' RACE. TCRdb names Illumina HiSeq 2500 as the instrument used. A second PCR of 7 to 11 cycles was performed with a sample-barcoded 5' primer and a J-beta primer mix. TCRdb passed the public sequencing reads through fastp at Q25 and MiXCR, retaining productive beta sequences. Every distinct CDR3 protein forms one entry, paired with its most common genes and DNA. The sample table shows some 900,000 distinct CDR3 sequences, and roughly 50% are seen once. The ten largest clonotypes hold about an eighth of the sample. Sample: blood. The origin of the receptors is a man aged 25-45 years in good health.

This clonotype was detected only a few times. The rearrangement uses TRBV29-1 and TRBJ1-5; the D is unclear. The length of the CDR3 is 13 residues. Germline CDR1 reads SQVTM; CDR2 reads ANQGSEA. The V end was cut by 4 bases, the J end by 3 bases, with 10 bases between. The CDR3 DNA reads as TGCAGCGTTGGGGAAGGGTTCAATCAGCCCCAGCATTTT. It encodes CSVGEGFNQPQHF.

This clonotype was found many times. This sequence joins TRBV5-5 and TRBJ1-2; 9 bases align to TRBD1. Germline V gene lookup returns CDR1 SGHKS and CDR2 YYEKEE (reference sequence). This CDR3 has 15 residues. V gave up 5 bases and J gave up 5 bases; unmatched junction bases: 10. The CDR3 DNA is TGTGCCAGCAGTTCTACTCTGGACAGGGGATATGGCTACACCTTC. Protein: CASSSTLDRGYGYTF.

The rearrangement joins TRBV29-1 to TRBJ2-3; no clear D gene. The V gene's germline CDR1 is SQVTM and CDR2 ANQGSEA. The V end lost 7 bases, the J end lost 9 bases, and 11 bases lay between the germline ends. The CDR3 has 10 residues. CDR3 region: CSAPVTTQYF. CDR3 in DNA: TGCAGCGCCCCAGTGACCACGCAGTATTTT.

The chain joins TRBV4-1 to TRBJ2-7; a weak D match, TRBD1 (5 bases). The DNA end is more similar to TRBJ2-4, so the J call may be wrong. From germline, CDR1 is MGHRA and CDR2 YSYEKL. The CDR3 consists of 13 residues. CDR3 in amino acids: CASSQDGASIQYF. CDR3 sequence (DNA): TGCGCCAGCAGCCAAGATGGGGCCAGCATTCAGTACTTC.

The genes are TRBV27 and TRBJ2-7; 10 bases fit TRBD2. There are 15 residues in the CDR3. V gave up 3 bases and J gave up 2 bases; unmatched junction bases: 4. From germline, CDR1 is MNHEY and CDR2 SMNVEV (reference sequence). The DNA of the CDR3 is TGTGCCAGCAGTTTGGAGCGGGGGGGTACCTACGAGCAGTACTTC. It is translated as CASSLERGGTYEQYF.

This clonotype has a single count. The V call is TRBV7-6, the J call TRBJ2-1; 10 bases match TRBD2. V lost 5 bases to trimming and J lost 5 bases; unmatched junction nucleotides: 9. The CDR3 consists of 16 residues. Germline V lookup: CDR1 SGHVS, CDR2 FNYEAQ. Written as DNA, the CDR3 is TGTGCCAGCAGCCCCTTTTTAGCGGGGGGTCACAATGAGCAGTTCTTC. It is translated as CASSPFLAGGHNEQFF.